A selection of T cell receptor beta chains follows, all from one sample in a study of blood T cell repertoires in COVID-19. Only in-frame clones appear in the TCRdb table, and some are missing; sequencing was by immunoSEQ multiplex PCR. Altogether 300,000 or so clones are present, roughly 91% being singletons, with the ten largest covering less than 3.5%. The specimen sequenced was PBMCs or T cells enriched from blood (not recorded which). These receptors all come from a woman aged 45-65 years who had been exposed to COVID-19. Each CDR3 is given with its conserved first and last residue. The D gene is left open where the match is weak. Some rows mark clone size as missing; the rest say once, few, many or name a class of expanded clone.

NA	TRBV9	TRBJ1-5	15	NA	TGTGCCAGCAGCGTAGGTAGCCTGATCAATCAGCCCCAGCATTTT	CASSVGSLINQPQHF
NA	TRBV5-1	TRBJ2-1	14	TRBD1	TGCGCCAGCAGCTTAGGACAGGGTCGAGGTGAGCAGTTCTTC	CASSLGQGRGEQFF
NA	TRBV7-2	TRBJ2-1	16	NA	TGTGCCAGCAGCTTGTCCGTAACTACAATTTACAATGAGCAGTTCTTC	CASSLSVTTIYNEQFF
NA	TRBV5-4	TRBJ2-5	13	TRBD2	TGTGCCAGCAGCTTAAAGGGAGGGGAGACCCAGTACTTC	CASSLKGGETQYF
NA	TRBV11-2	TRBJ2-5	15	TRBD1	TGTGCCAGCAGCAGACGGGACAGGGGGCTGGAGACCCAGTACTTC	CASSRRDRGLETQYF
NA	TRBV6-5	TRBJ1-5	15	NA	TGTGCCAGCAGTTACTCTCTGGGCGTAAATCAGCCCCAGCATTTT	CASSYSLGVNQPQHF
NA	TRBV5-1	TRBJ2-7	17	TRBD2	TGCGCCAGCAGCTTGGGGATCTCCGGACTAGCGGGTAACGAGCAGTACTTC	CASSLGISGLAGNEQYF
NA	TRBV7-9	TRBJ2-7	15	TRBD2	TGTGCCAGCAGCAGGGGACTAGCGAACTCCTACGAGCAGTACTTC	CASSRGLANSYEQYF
NA	TRBV10-3	TRBJ1-2	15	TRBD1	TGTGCCATCAGTGAGTCGGACCGGACAGGGAATGGCTACACCTTC	CAISESDRTGNGYTF
NA	TRBV2	TRBJ2-1	12	TRBD1	TGTGCCAGCAGGGACAGGTACAATGAGCAGTTCTTC	CASRDRYNEQFF
NA	TRBV15	TRBJ2-3	15	NA	TGTGCCACCAGCGTAGCCAGGGGAAGCACAGATACGCAGTATTTT	CATSVARGSTDTQYF
NA	TRBV10-3	TRBJ1-2	13	NA	TGTGCCATCAGTAGGACAGACAACTATGGCTACACCTTC	CAISRTDNYGYTF
NA	TRBV30	TRBJ2-6	14	NA	TGTGCCTGGAGAGGGAGCTCTGGGGCCAACGTCCTGACTTTC	CAWRGSSGANVLTF
NA	TRBV3-1/TRBV3-2	TRBJ1-3	16	NA	TGTGCCAGCAGCCAAGAGGGGATAGCGGGTGGAAACACCATATATTTT	CASSQEGIAGGNTIYF
NA	TRBV6-4	TRBJ2-1	15	TRBD2	TGTGCCAGCAGTCCCCGCGGGACTAACCTCAATGAGCAGTTCTTC	CASSPRGTNLNEQFF
NA	TRBV7-2	TRBJ1-1	18	NA	TGTGCCAGCACCCAAACGTTTCCCAGCGGGACGGTGAACACTGAAGCTTTCTTT	CASTQTFPSGTVNTEAFF
NA	TRBV5-1	TRBJ1-2	14	NA	TGCGCCAGCAGGCCGGGGGGGAGTACCTATGGCTACACCTTC	CASRPGGSTYGYTF
NA	TRBV14	TRBJ1-6	16	NA	TGTGCCAGCAGCCAAGATCGGCGGGGGGGTGATTCACCCCTCCACTTT	CASSQDRRGGDSPLHF
once	TRBV29-1	TRBJ1-1	10	NA	TGCAGCGCCGTAAACACTGAAGCTTTCTTT	CSAVNTEAFF
NA	TRBV19	TRBJ2-3	15	NA	TGTGCCAGTAGAGGTCGGGGATACGGCACAGATACGCAGTATTTT	CASRGRGYGTDTQYF
NA	TRBV19	TRBJ1-1	14	NA	TGTGCCACCCGGGTGAGTAGGGAGTACACTGAAGCTTTCTTT	CATRVSREYTEAFF
once	TRBV7-6	TRBJ1-5	15	NA	TGTGCCAGCAGCTTCCGGGACAATAGCAATCAGCCCCAGCATTTT	CASSFRDNSNQPQHF
once	TRBV29-1	TRBJ2-7	15	NA	TGCAGCGTAGAATTACAGGGTACTCTCTCCTACGAGCAGTACTTC	CSVELQGTLSYEQYF
NA	TRBV6-5	TRBJ2-1	15	TRBD2	TGTGCCAGCAGTTATAGCCTAGCGGGGCACAATGAGCAGTTCTTC	CASSYSLAGHNEQFF
NA	TRBV7-8	TRBJ2-2	16	TRBD1	TGTGCCAGCAGCTTCCAGAGGGGGCCTAACACCGGGGAGCTGTTTTTT	CASSFQRGPNTGELFF
NA	TRBV4-1	TRBJ1-4	16	NA	TGCGCCAGCAGCCCCCGGGAGGGCAGAACTAATGAAAAACTGTTTTTT	CASSPREGRTNEKLFF
NA	TRBV5-8	TRBJ2-4	19	NA	TGTGCCAGCAGCCCGCACTCGGGACTCAAAACGGTAGCCAAAAACATTCAGTACTTC	CASSPHSGLKTVAKNIQYF
NA	TRBV5-4	TRBJ2-3	16	TRBD2	TGTGCCAGCAGCTTGATCCGGGGGGGATCCACAGATACGCAGTATTTT	CASSLIRGGSTDTQYF
NA	TRBV3-1/TRBV3-2	TRBJ1-4	15	TRBD1	TGTGCCAGCAGCCCCGGGACAGCCGGAGGTGAAAAACTGTTTTTT	CASSPGTAGGEKLFF
NA	TRBV20-1	TRBJ2-7	11	NA	TGCAGTGCAGGGAGGAGGGGAGAGCAGTACTTC	CSAGRRGEQYF
NA	TRBV6-5	TRBJ1-3	16	NA	TGTGCCAGCAGTTCCCTAACGGGTTTGCATGGAAACACCATATATTTT	CASSSLTGLHGNTIYF
once	TRBV5-5	TRBJ2-7	15	TRBD2	TGTGCCAGCAGCTTAGCGGGGGGTCAGAGCTACGAGCAGTACTTC	CASSLAGGQSYEQYF
NA	TRBV7-9	TRBJ2-7	14	TRBD2	TGTGCCAGCAGCACGCGGGGGGCGCCTGGCGAGCAGTACTTC	CASSTRGAPGEQYF
NA	TRBV3-1/TRBV3-2	TRBJ2-2	18	TRBD2	TGTGCCAGCAGCCAAGTACTAGCGGGGGGGCGTAACACCGGGGAGCTGTTTTTT	CASSQVLAGGRNTGELFF
NA	TRBV27	TRBJ2-7	13	TRBD1	TGTGCCAGCACACGACAGGGCCACGACGAGCAGTACTTC	CASTRQGHDEQYF
once	TRBV6-5	TRBJ1-3	14	NA	TGTGCCAGCAGGGGCATTCTCTCTGGAAACACCATATATTTT	CASRGILSGNTIYF
NA	TRBV7-9	TRBJ1-1	13	NA	TGTGCCAGCGGTTGGGGGGTGGGCACTGAAGCTTTCTTT	CASGWGVGTEAFF
NA	TRBV28	TRBJ2-2	13	NA	TGTGCCAGCAGCCGTCCGGAGACCGGGGAGCTGTTTTTT	CASSRPETGELFF
NA	TRBV6-5	TRBJ1-1	13	NA	TGTGCCAGCAGACATGGGGGGGGCTCTGAAGCTTTCTTT	CASRHGGGSEAFF
NA	TRBV5-1	TRBJ1-1	14	NA	TGCGCCAGCAGCCAGTCCAGGTTTAACACTGAAGCTTTCTTT	CASSQSRFNTEAFF
NA	TRBV4-1	TRBJ1-4	15	NA	TGCGCCAGCAGCCAAGTCTCAGGGAGCGGGGAAAAACTGTTTTTT	CASSQVSGSGEKLFF
NA	TRBV3-1/TRBV3-2	TRBJ1-4	15	TRBD1	TGTGCCAGCAGCCGATCAGGGGGAACTAATGAAAAACTGTTTTTT	CASSRSGGTNEKLFF
NA	TRBV7-2	TRBJ2-3	15	TRBD2	TGTGCCAGCAGCTTGCTGGGGGGGAGGGGTGATACGCAGTATTTT	CASSLLGGRGDTQYF
NA	TRBV5-1	TRBJ2-1	16	NA	TGCGCCAGCACCTTTAACTACGGGACACGCGACAATGAGCAGTTCTTC	CASTFNYGTRDNEQFF
NA	TRBV28	TRBJ1-6	15	TRBD1	TGTGCCAGCAGTTTACCGGACAGGAGGAATTCACCCCTCCACTTT	CASSLPDRRNSPLHF
NA	TRBV7-8	TRBJ2-7	17	TRBD2	TGTGCCAGCAGCGCCCGGCCTAGCGGGGGGGCGGCCTCCGAGCAGTACTTC	CASSARPSGGAASEQYF
NA	TRBV5-1	TRBJ2-3	16	TRBD2	TGCGCCAGCAGCTTGAGAGGACTAGCTAGCACAGATACGCAGTATTTT	CASSLRGLASTDTQYF
NA	TRBV28	TRBJ1-1	15	NA	TGTGCCAGCACCGTGGGGGGGCAGATGAACACTGAAGCTTTCTTT	CASTVGGQMNTEAFF
NA	TRBV10-1	TRBJ1-1	13	TRBD1	TGCGCCAGCAGGAGACAGGGGAACACTGAAGCTTTCTTT	CASRRQGNTEAFF
NA	TRBV7-2	TRBJ2-7	14	TRBD2	TGTGCCAGCAGCGCTTCTAGCGGGGGCTACGAGCAGTACTTC	CASSASSGGYEQYF
NA	TRBV5-1	TRBJ2-7	14	TRBD1	TGCGCCAGCAGCTTGGGCTCCGACAGGGCGGCGCAGTACTTC	CASSLGSDRAAQYF
NA	TRBV5-1	TRBJ1-2	12	NA	TGCGCCAGCAGCTTGTCAGGGGATGGCTACACCTTC	CASSLSGDGYTF
NA	TRBV5-6	TRBJ2-2	17	TRBD1	TGTGCCAGCAGCGCATACCGGGACAGGTCGAACACCGGGGAGCTGTTTTTT	CASSAYRDRSNTGELFF
NA	TRBV7-9	TRBJ1-1	13	NA	TGTGCCAGCCTTCGGAGGGGTGGGACTGAAGCTTTCTTT	CASLRRGGTEAFF
NA	TRBV12-3/TRBV12-4	TRBJ1-1	13	NA	TGTGCCAGCAGACAAACAAGGAACACTGAAGCTTTCTTT	CASRQTRNTEAFF
NA	TRBV3-1/TRBV3-2	TRBJ2-1	15	TRBD2	TGTGCCAGCTACGATACTAGCGGGGGGACCAATGAGCAGTTCTTC	CASYDTSGGTNEQFF
NA	TRBV5-8	TRBJ1-1	16	NA	TGTGCCAGCAGCTTGATACCGGGGATGAAGAACACTGAAGCTTTCTTT	CASSLIPGMKNTEAFF